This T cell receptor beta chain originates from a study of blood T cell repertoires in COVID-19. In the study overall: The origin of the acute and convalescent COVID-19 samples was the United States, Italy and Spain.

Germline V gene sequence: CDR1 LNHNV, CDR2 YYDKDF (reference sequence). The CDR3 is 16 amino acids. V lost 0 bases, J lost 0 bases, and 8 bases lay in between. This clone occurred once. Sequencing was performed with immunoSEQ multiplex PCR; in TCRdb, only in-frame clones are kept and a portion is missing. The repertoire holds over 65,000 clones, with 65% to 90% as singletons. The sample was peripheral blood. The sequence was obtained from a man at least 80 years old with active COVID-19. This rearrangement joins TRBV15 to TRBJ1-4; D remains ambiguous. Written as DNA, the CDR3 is TGTGCCACCAGCAGAGATAACGGGGCAACTAATGAAAAACTGTTTTTT. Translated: CATSRDNGATNEKLFF.